The 21 T cell receptor beta chains in this list originate from one sample, sequenced in a study of quantifying T cell responses using KT2 cells. Study-level information: RNA was reverse transcribed with TCR alpha and beta constant-region primers.

Each cDNA got a UMI-containing oligo ligated at its 3' end. An equimolar mix of RC1.1 and RC1.2 primed the beta chain across TRBC1 and TRBC2. Each CDR3 protein is one row after TCRdb ran MiXCR on the UMI-ligation and nested PCR reads. In the table there are about 50,000 distinct CDR3 sequences, around a tenth of which are singletons. What was sequenced was PBMCs spiked with cells of the T cell clone KT2. All receptors derive from a human donor.

This clonotype showed up just a few times. V gene TRBV19 combines with J gene TRBJ1-5, with a weak D call TRBD1 (5 bases). V gave up 4 bases and J gave up 4 bases, with 20 bases separating them. CDR3 length equals 17 residues. Per the germline V gene, CDR1 is LNHDA and CDR2 is SQIVND (reference sequence). This CDR3 is CASSTPVGQLRNQPQHF. The DNA of the CDR3 is TGTGCCAGTAGTACCCCAGTGGGGCAATTAAGGAATCAGCCCCAGCATTTT. The full variable domain, completed using reference TRBV19 and TRBJ1-5, is DGGITQSPKYLFRKEGQNVTLSCEQNLNHDAMYWYRQDPGQGLRLIYYSQIVNDFQKGDIAEGYSVSREKKESFPLTVTSAQKNPTAFYLCASSTPVGQLRNQPQHFGDGTRLSIL.

V is TRBV15 and J is TRBJ2-7; the D is unclear. Per the germline V gene, CDR1 is LNHNV and CDR2 is YYDKDF (reference sequence). V dropped 0 bases and J dropped 4 bases, with 7 bases sitting between them. CDR3 size: 13 residues. CDR3 sequence reads: CATSRDRRYEQYF. CDR3 sequence (DNA): TGTGCCACCAGCAGAGATCGCAGGTACGAGCAGTACTTC.

The sample holds a few counts of this clonotype. The chain has TRBV7-2 and TRBJ1-5, with unresolved D. The CDR3 consists of 15 residues. Trimming stripped 1 base from V and 2 bases from J, with 9 bases between. Germline V gene lookup returns CDR1 SGHTA and CDR2 FQGNSA. CDR3 DNA: TGTGCCAGCAGCTTAGATGGTGCTGGCAATCAGCCCCAGCATTTT. It translates to CASSLDGAGNQPQHF.

This CDR3 reads CASSPGQGQGKLFF. In DNA, the CDR3 is TGTGCCAGCAGCCCTGGACAGGGGCAAGGAAAACTGTTTTTT. The chain has TRBV7-2 and TRBJ1-4; 9 nucleotides match TRBD1. Germline CDR1 is SGHTA and CDR2 is FQGNSA. The V segment lost 5 bases and the J segment 10 bases; nucleotides outside the gene matches: 8. The CDR3 runs 14 residues.

The chain recombines TRBV20-1 with TRBJ2-7; 7 bases are shared with TRBD1. V lost 6 bases to trimming and J lost 8 bases; unmatched junction nucleotides: 7. The germline V gene has CDR1 DFQATT and CDR2 SNEGSKA (reference sequence). This CDR3 is 11 amino acids long. The CDR3 bases are TGCAGTGCCCCGTACAGGGGAAAGCAGTACTTC. This gives the protein CSAPYRGKQYF.

The chain recombines TRBV5-1 with TRBJ2-7; the D is unclear. V was trimmed by 5 bases and J by 4 bases, leaving 13 bases between them. This CDR3 contains 13 residues. Germline CDR1 reads SGHRS; CDR2 reads YFSETQ. This CDR3 reads CASSDQEHYEQYF. CDR3 bases: TGCGCCAGCAGTGATCAGGAGCATTACGAGCAGTACTTC.

This clonotype was detected only a few times. The chain links TRBV5-1 to TRBJ1-2, with D uncertain. CDR1 and CDR2 (germline): SGHRS, YFSETQ. This CDR3 is 15 amino acids long. Trimming left V 0 bases short and J 2 bases short, with 11 bases between. The CDR3 bases are TGCGCCAGCAGCTTGGCCGAGACACAGAACTATGGCTACACCTTC. It codes for CASSLAETQNYGYTF.

The chain couples TRBV9 to TRBJ1-4, with D possibly matching TRBD1 (5 bases). V was shortened by 1 base and J by 2 bases, with 21 bases between the two germline ends. Per the germline V gene, CDR1 is SGDLS and CDR2 is YYNGEE. This CDR3 has 19 residues. CDR3 sequence: CASSVQSESGLFTNEKLFF. Here the CDR3 DNA reads TGTGCCAGCAGCGTACAATCGGAGTCAGGGTTATTCACTAATGAAAAACTGTTTTTT.

This clonotype was counted ten times or more. This chain joins TRBV5-1 and TRBJ2-1; 8 nucleotides align to TRBD1. V was clipped by 2 bases and J by 4 bases; unmatched bases: 5. The germline gives CDR1 SGHRS, CDR2 YFSETQ. The CDR3 contains 15 residues. This chain's CDR3 is CASSLGQGAYNEQFF. The DNA of the CDR3 is TGCGCCAGCAGCTTAGGTCAGGGGGCATACAATGAGCAGTTCTTC.

This clonotype was found a few times. The chain links TRBV7-8 to TRBJ2-1; the D is unclear. The V gene lost 0 bases and the J gene lost 4 bases, with 7 bases spanning the gap. This CDR3 has 14 residues. The germline gives CDR1 SGHVS, CDR2 FQNEAQ. DNA for the CDR3: TGTGCCAGCAGCTTAGCGGGTGTATACAATGAGCAGTTCTTC. Translating gives CASSLAGVYNEQFF. The entire variable domain, with the rest obtained from reference TRBV7-8 and TRBJ2-1, is as follows: GAGVSQSPRYKVAKRGQDVALRCDPISGHVSLFWYQQALGQGPEFLTYFQNEAQLDKSGLPSDRFFAERPEGSVSTLKIQRTQQEDSAVYLCASSLAGVYNEQFFGPGTRLTVL.

This clonotype was found a few times. The chain has TRBV5-1 and TRBJ2-7; 10 nucleotides agree with TRBD1. The germline V gene encodes CDR1 SGHRS and CDR2 YFSETQ. The CDR3 covers 15 residues. The ends lost 1 base at V and 6 bases at J; junction bases unmatched: 7. In DNA, the CDR3 is TGCGCCAGCAGCTTGTCTGTGACAGGGGGCGCCGAGCAGTACTTC. It encodes CASSLSVTGGAEQYF.

This clonotype was observed a single time. The chain links TRBV5-6 to TRBJ2-7; D possibly corresponds to TRBD2 (6 bases). This CDR3 contains 17 residues. Germline V gives CDR1 SGHDT, CDR2 YYEEEE. Between the trimmed V and J ends, which lost 4 bases and 2 bases, there was a span of 22 bases. The CDR3 spells CASSPTRGRTEAYEQYF. The CDR3 DNA is TGTGCCAGCAGCCCCACACGTGGGAGGACGGAGGCCTACGAGCAGTACTTC. Based on the CDR3 plus reference TRBV5-6 and TRBJ2-7, the full variable domain is DAGVTQSPTHLIKTRGQQVTLRCSPKSGHDTVSWYQQALGQGPQFIFQYYEEEERQRGNFPDRFSGHQFPNYSSELNVNALLLGDSALYLCASSPTRGRTEAYEQYFGPGTRLTVT.

The chain has TRBV6-6 and TRBJ2-3; TRBD1 might be the D (6 bases). Germline assignment: CDR1 MNHNY and CDR2 SVGAGI (reference sequence). This CDR3 contains 16 residues. Trimming removed 4 bases from V and 2 bases from J, with 16 bases in between. CDR3 nucleotides: TGTGCCAGCAGTTCTCTAGGGGGTCACGCCACAGATACGCAGTATTTT. As protein: CASSSLGGHATDTQYF.

The CDR3 loop is CASSGVTGPTLFF. The DNA for the CDR3 is TGTGCCAGCAGTGGAGTGACAGGGCCCACCCTATTCTTC. V usage is TRBV11-2 and J usage is TRBJ2-1, with TRBD1 matching 7 bases. Germline V gives CDR1 SGHAT, CDR2 FQNNGV. The CDR3 is made up of 13 amino acids. The trim removed 6 bases at V and 16 bases at J, leaving 15 bases unmatched.

The chain employs TRBV20-1 and TRBJ1-5, with TRBD1 as a possible D gene (6 bases). The V gene's germline CDR1 is DFQATT and CDR2 SNEGSKA (reference sequence). CDR3 length: 13 amino acids. V lost 7 bases to trimming and J lost 2 bases, with 12 bases between them. The CDR3 protein is CSGLQGGNQPQHF. The CDR3 DNA is TGCAGTGGACTACAGGGAGGCAATCAGCCCCAGCATTTT.

This clonotype was detected a few times. The genes are TRBV6-8 and TRBJ2-7; 7 nucleotides agree with TRBD1. With V trimmed by 5 bases and J by 6 bases, 13 bases remained unmatched. This CDR3 is built from 15 residues. Germline lookup yields CDR1 MNHGY and CDR2 SAAAGT. CDR3 coding DNA: TGTGCCAGCAGTCCCTTCGGACAGGAGAAGGGCGAGCAGTACTTC. Its protein product is CASSPFGQEKGEQYF.

The chain combines TRBV29-1 with TRBJ2-2; D is perhaps TRBD1 (7 bases). CDR3 length: 13 residues. The germline gives CDR1 SQVTM, CDR2 ANQGSEA. The V gene lost 4 bases and the J gene lost 6 bases, with 12 bases spanning the gap. The CDR3 DNA follows: TGCAGCGTTGTCCAGGGGGGTTCCGGGGAGCTGTTTTTT. Protein product: CSVVQGGSGELFF.

This clonotype was seen a handful of times. The chain links TRBV4-3 to TRBJ2-3; the D gene could be TRBD1 or TRBD2 (6 bases each). V shed 1 base and J shed 1 base, with 12 bases lying between them. This CDR3 is built from 16 residues. CDR1 and CDR2 (germline): LGHNA, YSLEER. The CDR3 bases are TGCGCCAGCAGCCAAGCGGTCCGGGGGCGCACAGATACGCAGTATTTT. Translating it yields CASSQAVRGRTDTQYF.

The CDR3 spells CATGQGRGGYGYTF. The CDR3 DNA sequence: TGTGCCACGGGACAGGGAAGAGGGGGGTATGGCTACACCTTC. This chain uses TRBV6-5 with TRBJ1-2; 9 nucleotides line up with TRBD1. This CDR3 is built from 14 residues. V trimming: 10 bases; J trimming: 5 bases; junction bases outside the gene matches: 11. The germline CDR1 and CDR2 sequences are MNHEY and SVGAGI.

The chain combines TRBV19 with TRBJ1-3; no reliable D call. V dropped 3 bases and J dropped 0 bases, with 12 bases sitting between them. CDR3 size: 16 residues. CDR1 is LNHDA and CDR2 is SQIVND in the germline V gene (reference sequence). DNA of the CDR3: TGTGCCAGTAGTATTCTCAGGAAGGGCTCTGGAAACACCATATATTTT. Translating it yields CASSILRKGSGNTIYF.

V and J are TRBV5-1 and TRBJ1-2; 8 nucleotides match TRBD1. Germline trimming cut 4 bases from V and 6 bases from J; bases unmatched to any gene: 8. Germline V gene lookup returns CDR1 SGHRS and CDR2 YFSETQ. CDR3 size: 14 residues. DNA of the CDR3: TGCGCCAGCAGCCCCGGGACAGGACAGGATGGCTACACCTTC. Its protein product is CASSPGTGQDGYTF.